These 26 T cell receptor beta chains came from one sample sequenced in a study of T cell responses to AZD1222 COVID-19 vaccine. TCRdb's copy holds only in-frame clones and misses some; the assay was immunoSEQ multiplex PCR. The sample holds roughly 140,000 clones, about nine tenths seen once. Sequencing used peripheral blood, obtained on day 0 of AZD1222 vaccination. The receptors stem from an adult in good health.

CDR3 DNA sequence: TGTGCCAGCAGTTTGCCTAGCGGGAGGGCCTATTGGACCCAGTACTTC. Residues: CASSLPSGRAYWTQYF. V gene TRBV28 combines with J gene TRBJ2-5, with TRBD2 matching over 12 bases. The junction had 9 bases not matched to a gene; V was cut back by 3 bases and J by 7 bases. Germline CDR1 reads MDHEN; CDR2 reads SYDVKM. The CDR3 runs 16 residues. Supplemented by reference TRBV28 and TRBJ2-5, the full variable domain reads DVKVTQSSRYLVKRTGEKVFLECVQDMDHENMFWYRQDPGLGLRLIYFSYDVKMKEKGDIPEGYSVSREKKERFSLILESASTNQTSMYLCASSLPSGRAYWTQYFGPGTRLLVL.

The V gene is TRBV28, the J gene TRBJ1-5; tentatively, D is TRBD1 (6 bases). The CDR3 covers 14 residues. Germline assignment: CDR1 MDHEN and CDR2 SYDVKM. V was cut by 7 bases and J by 4 bases, with 14 bases left in between. The CDR3 coding sequence is TGTGCCAGCAAAGAACAGGGCCGGAATCAGCCCCAGCATTTT. As protein: CASKEQGRNQPQHF.

This sequence joins TRBV25-1 and TRBJ2-1, with D uncertain. Trimming pared 4 bases from V and 6 bases from J, leaving 16 bases between. Germline values: CDR1 MGHDK, CDR2 SYGVNS. The CDR3 length is 15 residues. The CDR3 protein is CASSGEFPGPNEQFF. The CDR3 DNA follows: TGTGCCAGCAGTGGAGAATTTCCCGGGCCCAATGAGCAGTTCTTC.

The rearrangement joins TRBV28 to TRBJ2-7; D tentatively reads TRBD1 or TRBD2 (5 bases each). Trimming removed 5 bases from V and 0 bases from J, with 14 bases in between. This CDR3 is 15 amino acids long. Germline V gene data show CDR1 as MDHEN and CDR2 as SYDVKM. CDR3 coding DNA: TGTGCCAGCAGTGGGGGACCGCGATACTCCTACGAGCAGTACTTC. It encodes CASSGGPRYSYEQYF.

The count of this clone is one. The chain uses TRBV19 and TRBJ2-1; 9 bases align to TRBD1. Trimming removed 7 bases from V and 7 bases from J; junction bases left unmatched: 11. There are 15 residues in the CDR3. From germline, CDR1 is LNHDA and CDR2 SQIVND (reference sequence). CDR3 protein: CASTLGQGMRNEQFF. The CDR3 DNA is TGTGCCAGTACCCTAGGACAGGGGATGCGGAATGAGCAGTTCTTC.

The V call is TRBV6-2 or TRBV6-3, the J call TRBJ2-7; D is possibly TRBD2 (6 bases). The CDR3 consists of 13 residues. The V end was cut by 2 bases, the J end by 5 bases, with 10 bases between. Germline V gene data show CDR1 as MNHEY and CDR2 as SVGEGT. The CDR3 DNA reads TGTGCCAGCAGTTACGAAACTAGCAACGAGCAGTACTTC. Protein product: CASSYETSNEQYF.

Within the sample, this clone is medium-sized. The CDR3 sequence is CASSRPRGVNNEQFF. The CDR3 nucleotides are TGTGCCAGCAGCCGACCCCGGGGGGTAAACAATGAGCAGTTCTTC. The chain recombines TRBV5-4 with TRBJ2-1; 7 bases fit TRBD2. Germline V gene data show CDR1 as SGHNT and CDR2 as YYREEE (reference sequence). V dropped 4 bases and J dropped 5; count of bases not matched to a gene: 9. This CDR3 spans 15 amino acids.

This chain's CDR3 is CASRQGGTDTQYF. CDR3 sequence (DNA): TGTGCCAGCAGACAGGGAGGCACAGATACGCAGTATTTT. The J gene is TRBJ2-3, the V gene TRBV6-5, with a tentative D call TRBD1 (6 bases). The length of the CDR3 is 13 residues. Between the trimmed V and J ends, which lost 6 bases and 1 base, there was a span of 8 bases. CDR1 MNHEY and CDR2 SVGAGI come from the germline V gene.

The chain uses TRBV5-1 and TRBJ2-2; TRBD1 matches at 10 bases. The length of the CDR3 is 16 residues. Germline values: CDR1 SGHRS, CDR2 YFSETQ. The V gene end was trimmed by 2 bases and the J gene end by 4 bases; junction bases not matched to a gene: 5. The CDR3: CASSFRGQGITGELFF. CDR3 DNA: TGCGCCAGCAGCTTTAGGGGACAGGGGATCACCGGGGAGCTGTTTTTT.

This chain connects TRBV28 to TRBJ2-5; D is ambiguous. Trimming left V 1 base short and J 5 bases short, with 14 bases between. The CDR3 contains 15 residues. Germline V CDR1 and CDR2: MDHEN, SYDVKM. The DNA of the CDR3 is TGTGCCAGCAGTTTATCGGTCGGCATTTTGGAGACCCAGTACTTC. Translated: CASSLSVGILETQYF.

V and J are TRBV6-5 and TRBJ1-1, with D possibly matching TRBD1 (6 bases). The CDR3 has 15 residues. V lost 7 bases and J lost 3, with 18 bases in between. The germline V gene encodes CDR1 MNHEY and CDR2 SVGAGI. CDR3 bases: TGTGCCAGCAACACCGTCAGCGCAGGGGACACTGAAGCTTTCTTT. Amino acids: CASNTVSAGDTEAFF.

This rearrangement joins TRBV5-5 to TRBJ1-1; unclear D gene. The V end was cut by 5 bases, the J end by 0 bases, with 14 bases between. CDR1 is SGHKS and CDR2 is YYEKEE in the germline V gene (reference sequence). The CDR3 consists of 15 residues. CDR3 bases: TGTGCCAGCAGGCCCGAGGGTTTAATGAACACTGAAGCTTTCTTT. Its translation: CASRPEGLMNTEAFF.

The V gene is TRBV6-5, the J gene TRBJ1-6; D not resolved. With 5 bases removed from V and 9 bases from J, the gap between germline ends came to 14 bases. This CDR3 has 14 residues. Germline V gene lookup returns CDR1 MNHEY and CDR2 SVGAGI. The CDR3 DNA reads as TGTGCCAGCAGTCTGGACCGGATAGGTTCACCCCTCCACTTT. This codes for CASSLDRIGSPLHF.

This rearrangement joins TRBV7-8 to TRBJ2-4; 11 positions agree with TRBD2. This CDR3 comprises 21 residues. With V trimmed by 0 bases and J by 7 bases, 20 bases remained unmatched. Germline V lookup: CDR1 SGHVS, CDR2 FQNEAQ. CDR3 sequence: CASSLAGPTGDTSGRWNIQYF. CDR3 in DNA: TGTGCCAGCAGCTTAGCTGGCCCCACAGGGGATACTAGCGGGAGATGGAACATTCAGTACTTC.

The gene calls are TRBV25-1 and TRBJ2-1; a possible D gene is TRBD2 (6 bases). V shed 8 bases and J shed 0 bases, with 8 bases lying between them. CDR1 is MGHDK and CDR2 is SYGVNS in the germline V gene. The CDR3 is made up of 13 amino acids. Written as DNA, the CDR3 is TGTGCCAGCCTAGCGTACTCCTACAATGAGCAGTTCTTC. It encodes CASLAYSYNEQFF. The variable domain in full, completed from reference TRBV25-1 and TRBJ2-1, reads EADIYQTPRYLVIGTGKKITLECSQTMGHDKMYWYQQDPGMELHLIHYSYGVNSTEKGDLSSESTVSRIRTEHFPLTLESARPSHTSQYLCASLAYSYNEQFFGPGTRLTVL.

The chain recombines TRBV5-4 with TRBJ2-1, with D perhaps TRBD2 (5 bases). V was shortened by 0 bases and J by 11 bases, with 9 bases between the two germline ends. CDR1 and CDR2 (germline): SGHNT, YYREEE (reference sequence). The CDR3 spans 12 residues. The CDR3 DNA reads as TGTGCCAGCAGCTTGGCCGAGGGCAAGCAGTTCTTC. Translating gives CASSLAEGKQFF.

This chain connects TRBV10-3 to TRBJ2-5; perhaps TRBD1 as D (6 bases). The V end lost 5 bases, the J end lost 4 bases, and 14 bases lay between the germline ends. This CDR3 region has 14 residues. The germline CDR1 and CDR2 sequences are ENHRY and SYGVKD. CDR3 sequence reads: CAISMGTIVETQYF. The CDR3 region has the DNA TGTGCCATCAGTATGGGGACAATCGTAGAGACCCAGTACTTC.

The chain employs TRBV7-2 and TRBJ1-6, with D possibly matching TRBD1 (6 bases). CDR3 size: 17 residues. V lost 8 bases, J lost 8 bases, and 25 bases lay in between. Germline CDR1 is SGHTA and CDR2 is FQGNSA. The DNA of the CDR3 is TGTGCCAGCGACCTTAGGGGGGCAGGACCCGGAGATTCACCCCTCCACTTT. Amino acids: CASDLRGAGPGDSPLHF.

The rearrangement links TRBV13 to TRBJ1-1, with D maybe TRBD1 (5 bases). The CDR3 extends over 13 amino acids. Germline V gene lookup returns CDR1 PRHDT and CDR2 FYEKMQ (reference sequence). Trimming took off 1 base at V and 10 bases at J, with 13 bases between the two ends. CDR3 in amino acids: CASSLVRAQAAFF. The CDR3 DNA reads as TGTGCCAGCAGCTTAGTCAGGGCCCAGGCAGCTTTCTTT.

The chain carries TRBV4-2 and TRBJ2-1; 7 bases line up with TRBD2. Unmatched junction bases numbered 3, after V lost 1 base and J lost 3 bases. Germline V gives CDR1 LGHNA, CDR2 YNFKEQ. This CDR3 contains 15 residues. The CDR3 bases are TGTGCCAGCAGCCAAGCTGCGGGAGTCTACAATGAGCAGTTCTTC. This encodes CASSQAAGVYNEQFF.

In nucleotides, the CDR3 is TGTGCCAGCAGCCACCCCGGGACTAGCGGGAGGGCCCTAACCCCGTACCAAGAGACCCAGTACTTC. Its translation is CASSHPGTSGRALTPYQETQYF. The rearrangement uses TRBV14 and TRBJ2-5; 16 bases map to TRBD2. The CDR3 loop spans 22 amino acids. Germline V gene data show CDR1 as SGHDN and CDR2 as FVKESK. J was trimmed by 0 bases and V by 3 bases; bases with no gene match: 16.

The chain joins TRBV7-3 to TRBJ2-3; 9 bases agree with TRBD2. J gave up 11 bases and V 5 bases, and 11 bases lay outside the gene matches. This CDR3 is built from 14 residues. Germline V CDR1 and CDR2: SGHTA, FQGTGA. The CDR3: CASSVRDSGRVQYF. DNA for the CDR3: TGTGCCAGCAGCGTGAGGGATAGCGGGAGAGTGCAGTATTTT. Full variable domain (rest looked up from reference TRBV7-3 and TRBJ2-3): GAGVSQTPSNKVTEKGKYVELRCDPISGHTALYWYRQSLGQGPEFLIYFQGTGAADDSGLPNDRFFAVRPEGSVSTLKIQRTERGDSAVYLCASSVRDSGRVQYFGPGTRLTVL.

The CDR3 here is CASSDRKINQPQHF. CDR3 bases: TGTGCCAGCAGTGACCGGAAAATCAATCAGCCCCAGCATTTT. The V gene is TRBV25-1, the J gene TRBJ1-5; no firm D call. CDR1 MGHDK and CDR2 SYGVNS come from the germline V gene. V was clipped by 3 bases and J by 3 bases, with 9 bases between them. The CDR3 runs to 14 residues.

In its sample, this clone was seen a few times. This rearrangement joins TRBV14 to TRBJ2-2; the match to TRBD2 covers 10 bases. There are 14 residues in the CDR3. Germline CDR1 reads SGHDN; CDR2 reads FVKESK. V gave up 8 bases and J gave up 2 bases; unmatched junction bases: 2. Written as DNA, the CDR3 is TGTGCCAGCGGACTAGCGGTTAACACCGGGGAGCTGTTTTTT. Translated: CASGLAVNTGELFF.

The chain couples TRBV19 to TRBJ2-2; D is ambiguous. In germline, CDR1 is LNHDA, CDR2 SQIVND (reference sequence). The V end was cut by 5 bases, the J end by 6 bases, with 10 bases between. There are 13 residues in the CDR3. This CDR3 reads CASSLVVPGELFF. As DNA, the CDR3 is TGTGCCAGTAGTTTGGTAGTTCCCGGGGAGCTGTTTTTT.

The chain links TRBV28 to TRBJ1-1; TRBD1 might be the D (5 bases). V was cut by 6 bases and J by 0 bases, with 17 bases left in between. The CDR3 runs to 16 residues. Germline lookup yields CDR1 MDHEN and CDR2 SYDVKM. Here the CDR3 reads CASRKGGAGLNTEAFF. Written as DNA, the CDR3 is TGTGCCAGCAGAAAAGGAGGGGCAGGTTTGAACACTGAAGCTTTCTTT.